This T cell receptor (beta chain) was identified during a study of blood T cell repertoires in COVID-19. Study overall: Sample material is recorded as cDNA or gDNA derived from T cells, B-cell-depleted T cells, or PBMCs.

Libraries were prepared by immunoSEQ multiplex PCR; TCRdb keeps only in-frame clonotypes and omits some of them. The sample holds 120,000 or so clones; over 75% are singletons and the top ten take 6.6%. From germline, CDR1 is MNHNY and CDR2 SVGAGI (reference sequence). Trimming cost V 3 bases and J 7 bases, with 9 bases left between them. The CDR3 extends over 13 amino acids. This sequence joins TRBV6-6 and TRBJ2-2; D remains ambiguous. The sequence came from a man older than 75 with active or convalescent COVID-19. The sequenced material came from peripheral blood. The CDR3 sequence is CASSYARVGELFF. The CDR3 nucleotides read TGTGCCAGCAGTTATGCGCGAGTCGGGGAGCTGTTTTTT.